This T cell receptor beta chain was documented in a study of regulatory T cells in long-lasting Graves disease. General study findings and limits: Persistent patients shared more public clonotypes (2,741) than newly diagnosed patients (over 900). The TCR repertoire of persistent Graves' patients was less diverse than that of newly diagnosed ones.

CDR1 is SGHDN and CDR2 is FVKESK in the germline V gene. The length of the CDR3 is 12 residues. V lost 2 bases to trimming and J lost 9 bases, with 7 bases between them. Time point in this sample: persistent/refractory GD, antithyroid drugs over 5 years with positive TRAb. Extracted PBMC RNA gave rise to the TCR library. This clonotype was found a few times. Antigen specificity is unknown. Libraries of TCR beta came from iRepertoire HTBI primers plus Arm-PCR of CDR3 regions. MiXCR was run by TCRdb on the multiplex PCR reads, yielding one entry per CDR3 protein. The sample lists roughly 500,000 distinct CDR3 sequences, under 25% occurring once.

This receptor was obtained from a female donor with Graves disease. The chain recombines TRBV14 with TRBJ1-4; D uncertain. The specimen was peripheral blood mononuclear cells (PBMCs), collected when the disease was refractory, from a patient treated with antithyroid drugs. CDR3 residues: CASSQSDQKLFF. CDR3 coding DNA: TGTGCCAGCAGCCAAAGCGATCAAAAACTGTTTTTT.